The 27 T cell receptor beta chains below come from one sample, sequenced in a study of spatial heterogeneity in lung cancer. Study-level findings and limits: Tumor mutation count correlated with how many alpha and beta TCRs expanded intratumorally.

TCRdb ran MiXCR on the 5' RACE reads and lists one entry per CDR3 protein. The data show about 13,000 distinct CDR3 sequences, 6% to 8.5% seen once. Specified time point: sample taken at primary tumor resection. These TCRs' antigens remain unknown. The sample was lung tumor tissue, taken at surgery. Receptor source: a female donor with early-stage non-small cell lung cancer.

This clonotype has a count of ten or more. The chain has TRBV11-2 and TRBJ2-7, with 11 positions matching TRBD1. V lost 5 bases and J lost 5; bases outside the gene matches: 11. The germline V gene encodes CDR1 SGHAT and CDR2 FQNNGV. The CDR3 loop spans 16 amino acids. CDR3 coding DNA: TGTGCCAGCAGCCCTCCCGGGCGGACAGGGGGCAACGAGCAGTACTTC. Its protein is CASSPPGRTGGNEQYF.

In its sample, this clonotype was seen many times. The chain employs TRBV20-1 and TRBJ2-4; 7 bases line up with TRBD2. V was clipped by 3 bases and J by 6 bases; unmatched bases: 5. Per the germline V gene, CDR1 is DFQATT and CDR2 is SNEGSKA (reference sequence). This CDR3 is 13 amino acids long. The CDR3 sequence is CSASQTSTNIQYF. CDR3 DNA: TGCAGTGCTAGCCAGACTAGCACAAACATTCAGTACTTC.

This clonotype was recorded at least ten times. CDR3 coding DNA: TGTGCCAGCACCTTCGAGGCAACTAATGAAAAACTGTTTTTT. The encoded protein is CASTFEATNEKLFF. The chain couples TRBV28 to TRBJ1-4; D gene unclear. Trimming cost V 7 bases and J 0 bases, with 9 bases left between them. The CDR3 length is 14 residues. Germline CDR1 reads MDHEN; CDR2 reads SYDVKM.

This clonotype is labeled medium-sized. The chain uses TRBV2 and TRBJ1-1; no definite D call. CDR3 length: 13 residues. Germline values: CDR1 SNHLY, CDR2 FYNNEI. The V end lost 8 bases, the J end lost 4 bases, and 14 bases lay between the germline ends. The CDR3 DNA is TGTGCCAGCCAACGGGAGGGCCCCACTGAAGCTTTCTTT. This encodes CASQREGPTEAFF.

In its sample, this clonotype was seen many times. The chain links TRBV20-1 to TRBJ2-7, with D perhaps TRBD2 (5 bases). The CDR3 has 16 residues. Per the germline V gene, CDR1 is DFQATT and CDR2 is SNEGSKA (reference sequence). Trimming removed 1 base at V and 2 bases at J, with 18 bases between. The CDR3 here is CSARGVRGTETYEQYF. Here the CDR3 DNA reads TGCAGTGCTAGAGGTGTCCGGGGAACCGAAACCTACGAGCAGTACTTC.

This clonotype was seen repeatedly, ten times or more. The CDR3 DNA follows: TGTGCCAGTAGTAGACCTAGAGATGGGGGGCCAGGGGAGCTGTTTTTT. It is translated as CASSRPRDGGPGELFF. V gene TRBV19 combines with J gene TRBJ2-2; D may correspond to TRBD1 or TRBD2 (6 bases each). The germline V gene has CDR1 LNHDA and CDR2 SQIVND (reference sequence). This CDR3 contains 16 residues. Trimming removed 4 bases at V and 8 bases at J, with 20 bases between.

The chain couples TRBV2 to TRBJ1-2; D remains unclear. Per germline, CDR1 SNHLY and CDR2 FYNNEI. The ends were cut back, 4 bases at V and 0 bases at J, with 9 bases in the middle. This CDR3 has 14 amino acids. The CDR3 spells CASSGTVANYGYTF. The CDR3, as DNA: TGTGCCAGCAGTGGGACGGTAGCTAACTATGGCTACACCTTC.

This clonotype was found many times. The V gene is TRBV7-6, the J gene TRBJ2-7; no firm D call. Looked up from germline, CDR1 is SGHVS and CDR2 is FNYEAQ. This CDR3 is built from 13 residues. Trimming cost V 5 bases and J 1 base, with 9 bases left between them. The CDR3 spells CASSLRGSYEQYF. CDR3 in DNA: TGTGCCAGCAGCCTCCGAGGTTCCTACGAGCAGTACTTC.

Many counts were recorded for this clonotype. V is TRBV24-1 and J is TRBJ1-5; TRBD1 agrees at 9 bases. Germline-derived CDR1 and CDR2 are KGHDR and SFDVKD. This CDR3 has 16 residues. V was pared by 5 bases and J by 4 bases, with 8 bases of the junction left unmatched. This chain's CDR3 is CATSGGPGQGNQPQHF. The CDR3 DNA is TGTGCCACCAGTGGGGGCCCGGGACAGGGAAATCAGCCCCAGCATTTT.

Sample share makes this clonotype medium-sized (0.01 to 0.1%). The chain employs TRBV7-2 and TRBJ1-5; possible D gene TRBD1, 5 bases. From germline, CDR1 is SGHTA and CDR2 FQGNSA. The ends were cut back, 5 bases at V and 9 bases at J, with 11 bases in the middle. This CDR3 comprises 12 residues. The CDR3 reads CASSDRGLPQHF. CDR3 nucleotide sequence: TGTGCCAGCAGCGATCGGGGCCTGCCCCAGCATTTT.

The chain joins TRBV6-5 to TRBJ1-2; the match to TRBD1 covers 12 bases. The CDR3 totals 15 residues. V shed 2 bases and J 6 bases; nucleotides not matched to a gene: 4. The germline V gene encodes CDR1 MNHEY and CDR2 SVGAGI. The CDR3 nucleotides read TGTGCCAGCAGTTACCCGGGACAGGGGGCGCATGGCTACACCTTC. This gives the protein CASSYPGQGAHGYTF.

This clonotype was found a few times. The chain uses TRBV3-1 and TRBJ1-4; D uncertain. The V gene's germline CDR1 is LGHDT and CDR2 YNNKEL (reference sequence). The CDR3 covers 13 residues. V was clipped by 8 bases and J by 5 bases, with 12 bases between them. In nucleotides, the CDR3 is TGTGCCAGCGGCCGGGCCCTAAATGAAAAACTGTTTTTT. Protein product: CASGRALNEKLFF.

By its share, this clonotype is medium-sized. The chain combines TRBV4-2 with TRBJ2-1, with 9 bases lining up with TRBD1. The length of the CDR3 is 14 residues. J gave up 1 base and V 6 bases, and 1 base lay outside the gene matches. Germline-derived CDR1 and CDR2 are LGHNA and YNFKEQ. Here the CDR3 reads CASRGTGSYNEQFF. The DNA for the CDR3 is TGTGCCAGCAGGGGGACAGGGTCCTACAATGAGCAGTTCTTC.

This clonotype was counted at least ten times. The chain carries TRBV2 and TRBJ2-3; D may match TRBD1 or TRBD2 (6 bases each). Trimming took off 4 bases at V and 5 bases at J, with 10 bases between the two ends. Germline CDR1 reads SNHLY; CDR2 reads FYNNEI. CDR3 size: 13 residues. The CDR3: CASSAGGGDTQYF. CDR3 DNA sequence: TGTGCCAGCAGTGCCGGGGGCGGAGATACGCAGTATTTT. Complete variable domain (other parts from reference TRBV2 and TRBJ2-3): EPEVTQTPSHQVTQMGQEVILRCVPISNHLYFYWYRQILGQKVEFLVSFYNNEISEKSEIFDDQFSVERPDGSNFTLKIRSTKLEDSAMYFCASSAGGGDTQYFGPGTRLTVL.

This clonotype was observed many times. This chain joins TRBV28 and TRBJ2-1, with D possibly matching TRBD1 (6 bases). The germline V and J ends were trimmed by 3 bases and 1 base, with 13 bases remaining between them. The CDR3 consists of 16 residues. Looked up from germline, CDR1 is MDHEN and CDR2 is SYDVKM. The CDR3 region has the DNA TGTGCCAGCAGTTTTCAGGACAGCAGATCCTACAATGAGCAGTTCTTC. Protein: CASSFQDSRSYNEQFF.

This clonotype was seen at least ten times. The gene calls are TRBV7-9 and TRBJ2-7, with 7 bases lining up with TRBD2. The CDR3 spans 13 residues. Trimming took 3 bases from V and 2 from J; bases not matched to a gene: 1. Looked up from germline, CDR1 is SEHNR and CDR2 is FQNEAQ (reference sequence). CDR3: CASSLGTTYEQYF. The DNA for the CDR3 is TGTGCCAGCAGCTTGGGGACTACCTACGAGCAGTACTTC.

In this sample, this clonotype is medium-sized. This rearrangement joins TRBV7-8 to TRBJ1-6, with TRBD1 as a possible D gene (5 bases). Trimming removed 1 base from V and 9 bases from J, with 10 bases in between. Germline V lookup: CDR1 SGHVS, CDR2 FQNEAQ. The CDR3 totals 14 residues. The CDR3 DNA sequence: TGTGCCAGCAGCTTAGTTCAGGGAACTTCACCCCTCCACTTT. It yields the protein CASSLVQGTSPLHF.

This clonotype was observed at least ten times. The rearrangement uses TRBV28 and TRBJ1-6; 7 nucleotides align to TRBD1. V was clipped by 6 bases and J by 0 bases; unmatched bases: 17. The CDR3 is made up of 20 amino acids. Germline V gene lookup returns CDR1 MDHEN and CDR2 SYDVKM. CDR3 coding DNA: TGTGCCAGCAGCTCCCTGGGGACAGCGGGATCAAGCTCCTATAATTCACCCCTCCACTTT. It encodes CASSSLGTAGSSSYNSPLHF.

This clonotype was counted many times. The chain has TRBV19 and TRBJ1-5; the D gene is possibly TRBD1 (5 bases). Germline V lookup: CDR1 LNHDA, CDR2 SQIVND (reference sequence). Deletions cut 4 bases from V and 2 bases from J, with 12 bases between. This CDR3 has 15 amino acids. The CDR3 loop reads CASSTAGGGNQPQHF. DNA of the CDR3: TGTGCCAGTAGTACCGCGGGGGGTGGCAATCAGCCCCAGCATTTT.

This clonotype was counted many times. The rearrangement links TRBV28 to TRBJ2-3, with D hard to call. V gave up 6 bases and J gave up 3 bases, with 7 bases separating them. The germline CDR1 and CDR2 sequences are MDHEN and SYDVKM. The CDR3 runs to 12 residues. DNA of the CDR3: TGTGCCAGCAGCGTACGAACAGATACGCAGTATTTT. Encoded protein: CASSVRTDTQYF.

This clonotype is medium-sized by share. The V call is TRBV28, the J call TRBJ1-2, with D perhaps TRBD1 (6 bases). CDR1 MDHEN and CDR2 SYDVKM come from the germline V gene. The CDR3 spans 16 residues. Between the trimmed V and J ends, which lost 5 bases and 7 bases, there was a span of 23 bases. The CDR3 region has the DNA TGTGCCAGCAGTACCCAAGACAAAGGGGGAGGGAGTGGCTACACCTTC. It codes for CASSTQDKGGGSGYTF.

In this sample, this clonotype turned up many times. The rearrangement uses TRBV28 and TRBJ1-1, with no clear D. This CDR3 region has 14 residues. Deletions cut 3 bases from V and 1 base from J, with 9 bases between. Germline V CDR1 and CDR2: MDHEN, SYDVKM. CDR3 in amino acids: CASSFFRKNTEAFF. CDR3 coding DNA: TGTGCCAGCAGTTTTTTCAGGAAGAACACTGAAGCTTTCTTT.

At least ten counts were recorded for this clonotype. This chain joins TRBV7-2 and TRBJ1-5; TRBD1 might be the D (5 bases). The V end lost 6 bases, the J end lost 2 bases, and 11 bases lay between the germline ends. The CDR3 is made up of 14 amino acids. The germline gives CDR1 SGHTA, CDR2 FQGNSA. The CDR3 DNA follows: TGTGCCAGCAGTCCCAGGGTTGGCAATCAGCCCCAGCATTTT. This codes for CASSPRVGNQPQHF.

This clonotype is labeled as medium-sized. The chain is built from TRBV7-2 and TRBJ2-2, with 13 nucleotides matching TRBD2. CDR1 and CDR2 from the germline V gene are SGHTA and FQGNSA. CDR3 length: 17 residues. The V gene end was trimmed by 3 bases and the J gene end by 4 bases; junction bases not matched to a gene: 5. The CDR3 protein is CASSLGGLAGVTGELFF. DNA for the CDR3: TGTGCCAGCAGCTTGGGTGGACTAGCGGGAGTCACCGGGGAGCTGTTTTTT.

The rearrangement uses TRBV6-2 or TRBV6-3 and TRBJ2-3; tentative D call: TRBD2 (6 bases). V was shortened by 6 bases and J by 1 base, with 11 bases between the two germline ends. CDR1 is MNHEY and CDR2 is SVGEGT in the germline V gene. The CDR3 spans 14 residues. The CDR3 bases are TGTGCCAGCAGCCTCCAGCGGGGCACAGATACGCAGTATTTT. Its protein is CASSLQRGTDTQYF.

This clonotype counts as medium-sized (0.01 to 0.1%). This chain connects TRBV6-2 or TRBV6-3 to TRBJ1-5, with D unclear. Looked up from germline, CDR1 is MNHEY and CDR2 is SVGEGT. The CDR3 spans 14 residues. The V end was cut by 5 bases, the J end by 2 bases, with 10 bases between. CDR3 DNA: TGTGCCAGCAGTCCCTCTATGCGCAATCAGCCCCAGCATTTT. Translating gives CASSPSMRNQPQHF.

This clonotype has a count of ten or more. The V and J genes are TRBV7-6 and TRBJ2-6; no reliable D call. The germline V and J ends were trimmed by 2 bases and 0 bases, with 5 bases remaining between them. Germline-derived CDR1 and CDR2 are SGHVS and FNYEAQ. This CDR3 is built from 15 residues. The CDR3 region has the DNA TGTGCCAGCAGCTTACAGTTCTCTGGGGCCAACGTCCTGACTTTC. It codes for CASSLQFSGANVLTF.